These 19 T cell receptor beta chains came from one sample sequenced in a study of immune characterization of retroperitoneal liposarcoma. TCRdb reprocessed the PCR reads with MiXCR, giving one entry per CDR3 protein. The sample contains more than 9,000 distinct CDR3 sequences, around a quarter of which appear only once. Source material: tumor tissue. Receptors originate from a female donor with retroperitoneal liposarcoma.

This clonotype was seen repeatedly, ten times or more. The rearrangement links TRBV12-3 or TRBV12-4 to TRBJ2-3; 13 nucleotides align to TRBD2. V was pared by 6 bases and J by 7 bases, with 7 bases of the junction left unmatched. This CDR3 contains 15 residues. DNA of the CDR3: TGTGCCAGCAGACAGACTAGCGGGGGGATACATACGCAGTATTTT. This encodes CASRQTSGGIHTQYF.

This clonotype was detected ten times or more. The chain couples TRBV7-3 to TRBJ2-3; 10 bases map to TRBD2. The CDR3 runs 17 residues. Germline V gene lookup returns CDR1 SGHTA and CDR2 FQGTGA. Trimming took 0 bases from V and 0 from J; bases not matched to a gene: 3. Written as DNA, the CDR3 is TGTGCCAGCAGCTTAACGGGACTAGCGCGGAGCACAGATACGCAGTATTTT. It yields the protein CASSLTGLARSTDTQYF.

Note on this clonotype: Lacking the conserved final phenylalanine or tryptophan, this CDR3 likely reflects a read error. The DNA is omitted, as the CDR3 cannot be located on it reliably, and the CDR3 follows TCRdb's listing. The rearrangement uses TRBV7-2 and TRBJ2-1. The CDR3 has 14 amino acids, counting both end residues. CDR1 is SGHTA and CDR2 is FQGNSA in the germline V gene. The CDR3 spells CASNLAGAYNEQLL.

This chain uses TRBV6-1 with TRBJ1-1, with D unresolved. The V end lost 6 bases, the J end lost 6 bases, and 17 bases lay between the germline ends. Germline V gives CDR1 MNHNS, CDR2 SASEGT. The CDR3 is made up of 14 amino acids. The CDR3: CASSGLVLGPEAFF. CDR3 nucleotide sequence: TGTGCCAGCAGCGGGCTTGTTTTGGGCCCTGAAGCTTTCTTT.

This clonotype occurred many times. The chain employs TRBV12-3 or TRBV12-4 and TRBJ2-1; no clear D gene. Trimming took 3 bases from V and 13 from J, leaving 19 bases between them. The CDR3 runs 14 residues. The CDR3 nucleotides read TGTGCCAGCAGTTTGGGCTGGAACCGAGAGACCCAGTTCTTC. Translated: CASSLGWNRETQFF.

In this sample, this clonotype turned up many times. The chain couples TRBV11-3 to TRBJ2-1; 7 positions match TRBD2. The J call may be wrong; the DNA end is better matched by TRBJ2-7. The CDR3 is made up of 16 amino acids. Germline loops: CDR1 SGHNT, CDR2 YENEEA. The CDR3, as DNA: TGTGCCAGCAGCTTAGCTTGGGGCGGGAGTCATGATGAGCAGTACTTC. Translation gives CASSLAWGGSHDEQYF.

As concerns this clonotype: It may be a read error: a sequence one base away is much more abundant. The rearrangement joins TRBV6-1 to TRBJ1-1, with D maybe TRBD1 (5 bases). The CDR3 runs to 15 residues. Per the germline V gene, CDR1 is MNHNS and CDR2 is SASEGT. The CDR3 protein is CSSSARTGSATEAFF. Written as DNA, the CDR3 is TGTTCCAGCAGTGCCCGAACAGGTTCGGCCACTGAAGCTTTCTTT.

The chain has TRBV11-2 and TRBJ2-7; 7 positions agree with TRBD1. The CDR3 is 15 residues long. The germline gives CDR1 SGHAT, CDR2 FQNNGV. V was pared by 10 bases and J by 0 bases, with 12 bases of the junction left unmatched. CDR3 DNA sequence: TGTGCCACAAGCCCCGGGACAGCAAGCTCCTACGAGCAGTACTTC. This gives the protein CATSPGTASSYEQYF.

V is TRBV11-2 and J is TRBJ2-3; 14 positions agree with TRBD2. The closer fit of TRBJ2-7 to the DNA end suggests the J call may be wrong. This CDR3 is built from 17 residues. CDR1 SGHAT and CDR2 FQNNGV come from the germline V gene. CDR3 in amino acids: CASSFIPGTSGRYEQYF. CDR3 in DNA: TGTGCCAGCAGTTTCATTCCCGGGACTAGCGGGAGATACGAGCAGTACTTC.

This sequence joins TRBV11-2 and TRBJ2-3; perhaps TRBD2 as D (5 bases). This CDR3 comprises 17 residues. V was clipped by 4 bases and J by 2 bases, with 19 bases between them. Germline loops: CDR1 SGHAT, CDR2 FQNNGV. CDR3 bases: TGTGCCAGCAGCTATGCGGACTCGCCCAGTTTCACAGATACGCAGTATTTT. Translating it yields CASSYADSPSFTDTQYF.

The chain has TRBV6-1 and TRBJ1-1, with 7 positions matching TRBD1. Trimming took 7 bases from V and 2 from J; bases not matched to a gene: 7. Per the germline V gene, CDR1 is MNHNS and CDR2 is SASEGT. The CDR3 is 14 residues long. This chain's CDR3 is CASNMYRGNTEAFF. The CDR3 bases are TGTGCCAGCAATATGTACAGGGGCAACACTGAAGCTTTCTTT.

The CDR3 loop is CASRGGYGIQETQFF. The CDR3 region has the DNA TGTGCCAGCAGAGGGGGATACGGAATCCAAGAGACCCAGTTCTTC. The V gene is TRBV11-2, the J gene TRBJ2-1; maybe TRBD1 (6 bases). This CDR3 has 15 residues. Trimming stripped 6 bases from V and 13 bases from J, with 25 bases between. Germline assignment: CDR1 SGHAT and CDR2 FQNNGV.

Comments on this clonotype: A much larger clone lies one base from this, so it may be a read error. Likely a read error: the CDR3 ends without its conserved phenylalanine or tryptophan. The rearrangement joins TRBV6-5 to TRBJ2-6; D is ambiguous. The CDR3 length is 16 residues. The V end lost 0 bases, the J end lost 0 bases, and 6 bases lay between the germline ends. Germline-derived CDR1 and CDR2 are MNHEY and SVGAGI. The CDR3 is CASSYSLNSGANVLTL. The CDR3 DNA reads TGTGCCAGCAGTTACTCCCTCAACTCTGGGGCCAACGTCCTGACTTTA.

J is TRBJ2-7 and V is TRBV5-4; D is perhaps TRBD1 or TRBD2 (5 bases each). In germline, CDR1 is SGHNT, CDR2 YYREEE (reference sequence). Deletions cut 4 bases from V and 3 bases from J, with 17 bases between. The CDR3 extends over 15 amino acids. CDR3 protein: CASSDPGRLDYEQYF. The CDR3 DNA reads as TGTGCCAGCAGCGACCCGGGACGCCTGGACTACGAGCAGTACTTC.

The chain uses TRBV28 and TRBJ2-1; D not certain. The J call is in doubt because the DNA end fits TRBJ2-5 better. The V gene's germline CDR1 is MDHEN and CDR2 SYDVKM. This CDR3 region has 13 residues. CDR3 DNA: TGTGCCAGCAGTTTTGGGCAGCAAGAGACCCAGTACTTC. This codes for CASSFGQQETQYF.

This clonotype occurred many times. This chain joins TRBV12-3 or TRBV12-4 and TRBJ2-1; 8 nucleotides match TRBD1. The DNA end lines up better with TRBJ2-7; the J call may be wrong. The CDR3 loop spans 14 amino acids. CDR3 sequence (DNA): TGTGCCAGTGGTGGCAGACAGGGGATTCGCGAGCAGTACTTC. This codes for CASGGRQGIREQYF.

In the case of this clonotype: The CDR3 does not end in the conserved phenylalanine or tryptophan, so this is likely a read error. The chain carries TRBV6-1 and TRBJ2-1, with TRBD1 matching 10 bases. V lost 0 bases, J lost 13 bases, and 12 bases stayed unmatched. Germline V CDR1 and CDR2: MNHNS, SASEGT. The CDR3 extends over 16 amino acids. CDR3 DNA sequence: TGTGCCAGCAGTGAAGCCCAGACAGGGGGCCAAGAGACCCAGTTCTCT. Translating gives CASSEAQTGGQETQFS.

The chain carries TRBV12-3 or TRBV12-4 and TRBJ2-1; D may be TRBD2 (6 bases). The J call may not be correct, given that the DNA end is closer to TRBJ2-7. The CDR3 is 13 amino acids. The CDR3 DNA reads TGTGCCAGCAGCCCTCGACTAGATGGCGAGCAGTACTTC. Its translation: CASSPRLDGEQYF.

This clonotype was found many times. This chain links TRBV7-2 with TRBJ1-1; D is unclear. The CDR3 contains 14 residues. Per germline, CDR1 SGHTA and CDR2 FQGNSA. V was cut by 1 base and J by 6 bases, with 12 bases left in between. DNA for the CDR3: TGTGCCAGCAGCTTAGGCAGTTCAACGGCTGAAGCTTTCTTT. It codes for CASSLGSSTAEAFF.